One T cell receptor beta chain is described in this entry. Its specificity is unknown. The PCR used 60 Vbeta and 13 Jbeta primers. Clones were read by immunoSEQ multiplex PCR, and TCRdb kept only the in-frame ones, dropping some. The sample yields some 180,000 clones, approximately 80% seen once. This sample is drawn from a study of cytomegalovirus exposure and HLA in healthy donors. Study-wide points: Cytomegalovirus association was listed for 164 TCR beta chains.

Sequenced input: PBMCs. The sequence was obtained from a girl aged 2 to 10 in good health and CMV-seropositive.

CDR3 nucleotides: TGTGCCAGCAGCTTAGACCCAGGGTCGGCCCGGGAGACCCAGTACTTC. Its protein is CASSLDPGSARETQYF. The V and J genes are TRBV11-1 and TRBJ2-5; tentative D call: TRBD1 (5 bases). Trimming left V 1 base short and J 5 bases short, with 17 bases between. The CDR3 is 16 residues long. Per germline, CDR1 SGHAT and CDR2 FQDESV (reference sequence).